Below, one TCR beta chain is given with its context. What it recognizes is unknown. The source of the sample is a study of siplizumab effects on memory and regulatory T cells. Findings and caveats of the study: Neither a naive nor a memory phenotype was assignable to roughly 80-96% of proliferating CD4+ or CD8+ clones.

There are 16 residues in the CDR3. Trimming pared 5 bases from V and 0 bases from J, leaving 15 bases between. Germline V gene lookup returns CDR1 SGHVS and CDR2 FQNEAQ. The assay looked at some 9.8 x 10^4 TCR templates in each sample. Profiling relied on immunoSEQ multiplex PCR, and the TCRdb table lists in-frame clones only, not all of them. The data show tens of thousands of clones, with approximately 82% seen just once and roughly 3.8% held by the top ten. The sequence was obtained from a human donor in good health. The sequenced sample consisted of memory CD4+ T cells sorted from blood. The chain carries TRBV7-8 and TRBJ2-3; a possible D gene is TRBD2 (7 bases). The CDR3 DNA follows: TGTGCCAGCAGCCAGAGGGGGGGGACTAGCACAGATACGCAGTATTTT. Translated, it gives CASSQRGGTSTDTQYF.